This TCR beta chain was found in a study of cytomegalovirus exposure and HLA in healthy donors. The study, taken as a whole, reports: Among the most significant clusters, several appeared linked to common viral pathogens in a later analysis. Cytomegalovirus-associated TCR beta chains were listed, numbering roughly 150. Most TCR sequences were rare, but some public TCRs occurred in many donors.

Germline V gene data show CDR1 as SGHNT and CDR2 as YYREEE (reference sequence). V was clipped by 5 bases and J by 2 bases; unmatched bases: 5. CDR3 length: 15 residues. Note on this clone: Its antigen is as yet unknown.

Primers: 60 Vbeta forward and 13 Jbeta reverse. Sequencing was performed with immunoSEQ multiplex PCR; in TCRdb, only in-frame clones are kept and a portion is missing. The data show roughly 180,000 clones, more than 70% seen once. The chain recombines TRBV5-4 with TRBJ2-7, with TRBD1 matching 12 bases. The receptor's source is a young man in good health and CMV-seronegative. Sequenced material: PBMCs. This CDR3 is CASRIRDRGPYEQYF. The CDR3 DNA reads as TGTGCCAGCAGAATCCGGGACAGGGGGCCCTACGAGCAGTACTTC.